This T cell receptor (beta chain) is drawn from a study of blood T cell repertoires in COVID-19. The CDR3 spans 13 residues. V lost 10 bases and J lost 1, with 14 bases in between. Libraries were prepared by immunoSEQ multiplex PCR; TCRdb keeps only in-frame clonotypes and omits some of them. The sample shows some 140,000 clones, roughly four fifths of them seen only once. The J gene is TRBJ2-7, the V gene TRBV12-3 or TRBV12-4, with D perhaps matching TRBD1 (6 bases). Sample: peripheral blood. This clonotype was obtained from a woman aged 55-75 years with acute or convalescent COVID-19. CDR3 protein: CATRDTSSYEQYF. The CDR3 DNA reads TGTGCCACCCGGGACACTTCTTCCTACGAGCAGTACTTC.